This T cell receptor beta chain was captured in a study of blood T cell repertoires in COVID-19. About the research overall: Sites across the United States, Italy and Spain contributed samples from acute and convalescent COVID-19. In each case, the material was cDNA or gDNA derived from T cells, B-cell-depleted T cells, or PBMCs.

Source study methods: The authors estimated nucleated cell counts from reference gene primer amplification. Sequencing used immunoSEQ multiplex PCR; TCRdb keeps in-frame clones, though not all of them. That table furnishes V, J and clone size, whereas the DNA furnished D and trimming. In the table there are around 190,000 clones, 75% to 80% of which are singletons. This clone was picked up one time. The ends lost 3 bases at V and 2 bases at J; junction bases unmatched: 9. CDR1 is DFQATT, CDR2 SNEGSKA, per germline (reference sequence). The CDR3 consists of 16 residues. The J gene is TRBJ2-5, the V gene TRBV20-1; 10 bases match TRBD2. The sequence came from a woman aged 45-60 years with active or convalescent COVID-19. The sample comprised peripheral blood. In DNA, the CDR3 is TGCAGTGCTAGTGGGGCTAGCGGGGGTGTTCAAGAGACCCAGTACTTC. Protein: CSASGASGGVQETQYF.